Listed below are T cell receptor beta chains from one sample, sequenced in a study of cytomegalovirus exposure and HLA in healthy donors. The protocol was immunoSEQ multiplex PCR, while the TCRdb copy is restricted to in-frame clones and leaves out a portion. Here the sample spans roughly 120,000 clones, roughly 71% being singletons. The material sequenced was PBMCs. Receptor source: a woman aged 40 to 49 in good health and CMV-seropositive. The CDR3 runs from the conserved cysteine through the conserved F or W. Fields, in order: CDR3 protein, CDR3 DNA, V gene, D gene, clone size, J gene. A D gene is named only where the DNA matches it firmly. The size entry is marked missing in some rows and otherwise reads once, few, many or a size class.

CASIISTWAGTEAFF	TGTGCCAGCATAATATCAACCTGGGCGGGCACTGAAGCTTTCTTT	TRBV10-3	NA	NA	TRBJ1-1
CAISDQGVREKLFF	TGTGCCATCAGTGATCAAGGAGTTCGGGAAAAACTGTTTTTT	TRBV10-3	NA	once	TRBJ1-4
CASSSNTGELFF	TGTGCCAGCAGCTCAAACACCGGGGAGCTGTTTTTT	TRBV5-4	NA	NA	TRBJ2-2
CASSVGSGKMSNEQFF	TGTGCCAGCAGCGTAGGAAGCGGGAAAATGTCCAATGAGCAGTTCTTC	TRBV9	TRBD2	NA	TRBJ2-1
CASSLGGRGFDEQYF	TGCGCCAGCAGCTTGGGGGGCAGGGGTTTCGACGAGCAGTACTTC	TRBV5-1	NA	NA	TRBJ2-7
CASSRINEQFF	TGTGCCAGCAGCCGTATCAATGAGCAGTTCTTC	TRBV7-2	NA	few	TRBJ2-1
CASSELWTGAPSYEQYF	TGTGCCAGCAGCGAGCTCTGGACAGGGGCGCCCTCCTACGAGCAGTACTTC	TRBV7-9	TRBD1	NA	TRBJ2-7
CASSRGVSYEQYF	TGTGCCAGCAGCCGGGGGGTCTCCTACGAGCAGTACTTC	TRBV9	TRBD2	NA	TRBJ2-7
CASSQDTDTEAFF	TGCGCCAGCAGCCAAGATACAGACACTGAAGCTTTCTTT	TRBV4-3	NA	NA	TRBJ1-1
CASILGGLGGNTIYF	TGCGCCAGCATCCTAGGTGGACTTGGTGGAAACACCATATATTTT	TRBV5-1	NA	once	TRBJ1-3
CAGGGNQPQHF	TGTGCCGGCGGGGGCAATCAGCCCCAGCATTTT	TRBV6-6	NA	few	TRBJ1-5
CASSSSIVDRPDGYTF	TGTGCCAGCAGTTCCTCCATTGTAGACAGGCCGGATGGCTACACCTTC	TRBV28	NA	NA	TRBJ1-2
CASSLEGGTNTGELFF	TGTGCCAGCAGTTTAGAGGGCGGCACGAACACCGGGGAGCTGTTTTTT	TRBV28	NA	once	TRBJ2-2
CASSSEVAGELFF	TGCGCCAGCAGCTCAGAGGTTGCCGGGGAGCTGTTTTTT	TRBV5-1	NA	NA	TRBJ2-2